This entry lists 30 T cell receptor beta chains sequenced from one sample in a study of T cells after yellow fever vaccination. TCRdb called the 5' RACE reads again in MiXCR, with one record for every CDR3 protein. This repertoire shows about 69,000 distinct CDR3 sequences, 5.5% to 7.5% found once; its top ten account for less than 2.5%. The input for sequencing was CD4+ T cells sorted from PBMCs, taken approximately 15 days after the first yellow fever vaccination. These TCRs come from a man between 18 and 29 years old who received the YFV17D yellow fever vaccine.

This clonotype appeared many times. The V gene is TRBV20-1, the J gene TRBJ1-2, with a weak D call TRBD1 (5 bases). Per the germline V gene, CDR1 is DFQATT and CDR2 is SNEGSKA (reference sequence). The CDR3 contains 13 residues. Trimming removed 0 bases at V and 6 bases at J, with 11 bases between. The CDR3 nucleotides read TGCAGTGCTAGAGACAGGGTTAGCCATGGCTACACCTTC. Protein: CSARDRVSHGYTF.

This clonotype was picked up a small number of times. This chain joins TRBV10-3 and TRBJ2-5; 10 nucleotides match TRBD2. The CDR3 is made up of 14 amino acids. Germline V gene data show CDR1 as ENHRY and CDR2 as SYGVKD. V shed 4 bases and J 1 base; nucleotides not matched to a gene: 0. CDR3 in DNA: TGTGCCATCAGTGGGACTAGCGGCCAAGAGACCCAGTACTTC. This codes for CAISGTSGQETQYF.

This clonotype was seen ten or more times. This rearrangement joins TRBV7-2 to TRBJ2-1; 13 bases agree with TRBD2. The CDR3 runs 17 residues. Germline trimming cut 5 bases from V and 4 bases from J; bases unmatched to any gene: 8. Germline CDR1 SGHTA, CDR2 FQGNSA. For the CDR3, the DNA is TGTGCCAGCAGCCTAAGTGCACTAGCGGGGGGGTACAATGAGCAGTTCTTC. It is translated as CASSLSALAGGYNEQFF.

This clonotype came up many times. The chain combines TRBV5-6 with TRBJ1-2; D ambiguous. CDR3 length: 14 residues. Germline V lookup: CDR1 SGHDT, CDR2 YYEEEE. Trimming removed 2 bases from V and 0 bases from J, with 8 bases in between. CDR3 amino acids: CASSFGLANYGYTF. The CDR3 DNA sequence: TGTGCCAGCAGCTTCGGCCTAGCTAACTATGGCTACACCTTC. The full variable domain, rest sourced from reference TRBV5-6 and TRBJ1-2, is DAGVTQSPTHLIKTRGQQVTLRCSPKSGHDTVSWYQQALGQGPQFIFQYYEEEERQRGNFPDRFSGHQFPNYSSELNVNALLLGDSALYLCASSFGLANYGYTFGSGTRLTVV.

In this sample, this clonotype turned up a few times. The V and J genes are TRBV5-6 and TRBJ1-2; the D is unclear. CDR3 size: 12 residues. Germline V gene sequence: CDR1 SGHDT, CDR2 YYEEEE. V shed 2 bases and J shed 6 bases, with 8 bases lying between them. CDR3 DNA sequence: TGTGCCAGCAGCTTTCGAGCAGATGGCTACACCTTC. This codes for CASSFRADGYTF.

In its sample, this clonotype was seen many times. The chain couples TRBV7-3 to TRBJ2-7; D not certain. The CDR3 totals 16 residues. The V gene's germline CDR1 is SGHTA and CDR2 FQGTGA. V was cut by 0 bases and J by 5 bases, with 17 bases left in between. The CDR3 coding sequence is TGTGCCAGCAGCTTAACGGGCCCAGATCCTCAAGACGAGCAGTACGTC. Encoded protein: CASSLTGPDPQDEQYV.

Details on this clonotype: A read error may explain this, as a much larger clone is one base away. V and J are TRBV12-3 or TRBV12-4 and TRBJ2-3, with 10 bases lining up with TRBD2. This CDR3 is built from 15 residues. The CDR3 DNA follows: TGTGCCGGCAGCTGGACTAGCGGACCCGCAGATACGCAGTATTTT. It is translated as CAGSWTSGPADTQYF.

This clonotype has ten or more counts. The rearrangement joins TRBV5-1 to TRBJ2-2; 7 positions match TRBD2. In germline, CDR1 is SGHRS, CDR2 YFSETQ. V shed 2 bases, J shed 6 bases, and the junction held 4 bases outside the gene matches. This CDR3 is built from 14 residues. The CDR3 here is CASSLSGRPGELFF. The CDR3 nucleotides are TGCGCCAGCAGCTTATCCGGGAGGCCCGGGGAGCTGTTTTTT.

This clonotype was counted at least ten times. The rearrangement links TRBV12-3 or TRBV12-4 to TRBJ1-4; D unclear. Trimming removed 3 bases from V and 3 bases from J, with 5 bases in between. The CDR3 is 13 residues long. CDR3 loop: CASSLVANEKLFF. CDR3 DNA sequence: TGTGCCAGCAGTTTGGTGGCTAATGAAAAACTGTTTTTT.

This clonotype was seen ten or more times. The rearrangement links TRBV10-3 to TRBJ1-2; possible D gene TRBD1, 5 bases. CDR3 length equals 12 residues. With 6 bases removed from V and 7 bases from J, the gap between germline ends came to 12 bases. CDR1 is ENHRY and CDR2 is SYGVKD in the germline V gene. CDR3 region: CAISPGATGYTF. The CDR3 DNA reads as TGTGCCATCAGCCCCGGGGCTACTGGCTACACCTTC.

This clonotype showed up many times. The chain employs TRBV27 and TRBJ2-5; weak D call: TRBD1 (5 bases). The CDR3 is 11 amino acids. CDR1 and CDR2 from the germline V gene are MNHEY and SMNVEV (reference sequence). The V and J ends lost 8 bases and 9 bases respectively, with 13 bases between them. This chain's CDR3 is CASQGFGAQYF. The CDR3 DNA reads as TGTGCCAGCCAGGGATTTGGTGCCCAGTACTTC.

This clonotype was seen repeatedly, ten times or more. In DNA form, the CDR3 reads TGTGCCAGCAGTTTCTTGGGCATTAAAGAGCAGTTCTTC. Encoded protein: CASSFLGIKEQFF. V is TRBV12-3 or TRBV12-4 and J is TRBJ2-1; the D is unclear. The ends were cut back, 3 bases at V and 10 bases at J, with 13 bases in the middle. The CDR3 runs 13 residues.

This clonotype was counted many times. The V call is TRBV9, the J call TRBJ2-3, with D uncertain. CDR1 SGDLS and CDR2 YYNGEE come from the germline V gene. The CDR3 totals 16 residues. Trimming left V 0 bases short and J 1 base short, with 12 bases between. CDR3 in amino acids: CASSVGPPGRTDTQYF. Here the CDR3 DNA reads TGTGCCAGCAGCGTAGGGCCTCCAGGCCGCACAGATACGCAGTATTTT. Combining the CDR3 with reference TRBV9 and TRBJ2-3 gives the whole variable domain DSGVTQTPKHLITATGQRVTLRCSPRSGDLSVYWYQQSLDQGLQFLIQYYNGEERAKGNILERFSAQQFPDLHSELNLSSLELGDSALYFCASSVGPPGRTDTQYFGPGTRLTVL.

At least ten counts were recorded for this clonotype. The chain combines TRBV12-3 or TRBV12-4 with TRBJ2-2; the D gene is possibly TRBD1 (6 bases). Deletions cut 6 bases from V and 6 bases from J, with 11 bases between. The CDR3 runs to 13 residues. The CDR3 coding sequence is TGTGCCAGCAGCCTCAGGGGAGCCGGGGAGCTGTTTTTT. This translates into CASSLRGAGELFF.

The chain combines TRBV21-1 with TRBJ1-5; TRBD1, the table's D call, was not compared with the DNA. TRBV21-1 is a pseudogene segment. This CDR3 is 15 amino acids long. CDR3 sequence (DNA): TGTGCCAGCAGCCGAAGCGGGACAGAAAATCAGCCCCAGCATTTT. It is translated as CASSRSGTENQPQHF.

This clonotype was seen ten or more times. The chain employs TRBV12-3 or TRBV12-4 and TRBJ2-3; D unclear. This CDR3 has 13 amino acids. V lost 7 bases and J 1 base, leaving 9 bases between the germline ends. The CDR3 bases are TGTGCCAGCACGGCGCTGGGCACAGATACGCAGTATTTT. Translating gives CASTALGTDTQYF.

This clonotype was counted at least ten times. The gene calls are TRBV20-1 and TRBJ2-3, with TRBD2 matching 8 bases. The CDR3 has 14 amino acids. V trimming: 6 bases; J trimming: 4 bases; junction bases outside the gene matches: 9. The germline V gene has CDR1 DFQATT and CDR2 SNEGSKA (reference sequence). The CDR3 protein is CSAASGGRADTQYF. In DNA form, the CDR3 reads TGCAGTGCCGCATCGGGGGGGCGAGCAGATACGCAGTATTTT.

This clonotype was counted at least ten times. DNA for the CDR3: TGCGCCAGCAGCCTTCAGGGGCTGTGGAATCAGCCCCAGCATTTT. Amino acids: CASSLQGLWNQPQHF. The chain recombines TRBV4-1 with TRBJ1-5, with D perhaps matching TRBD1 (6 bases). CDR1 is MGHRA, CDR2 YSYEKL, per germline. This CDR3 contains 15 residues. V was clipped by 4 bases and J by 4 bases, with 14 bases between them.

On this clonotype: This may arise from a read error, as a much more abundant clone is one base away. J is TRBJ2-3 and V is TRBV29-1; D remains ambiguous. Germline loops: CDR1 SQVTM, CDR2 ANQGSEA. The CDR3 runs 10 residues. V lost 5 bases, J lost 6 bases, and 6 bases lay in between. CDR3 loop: CSVSHDTQYF. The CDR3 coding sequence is TGCAGCGTTAGCCATGATACGCAGTATTTT.

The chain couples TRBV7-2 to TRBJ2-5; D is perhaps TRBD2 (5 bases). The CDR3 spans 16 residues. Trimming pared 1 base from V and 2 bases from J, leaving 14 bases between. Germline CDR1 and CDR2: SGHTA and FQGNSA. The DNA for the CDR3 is TGTGCCAGCAGCTTAGGAATAAGTCGGGATCAAGAGACCCAGTACTTC. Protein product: CASSLGISRDQETQYF.

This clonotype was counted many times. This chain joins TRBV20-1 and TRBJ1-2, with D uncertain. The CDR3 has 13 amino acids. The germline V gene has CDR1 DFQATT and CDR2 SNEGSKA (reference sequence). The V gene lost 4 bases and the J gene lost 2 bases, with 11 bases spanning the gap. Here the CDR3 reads CSATSGRNYGYTF. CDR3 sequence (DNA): TGCAGTGCTACCAGCGGGCGAAACTATGGCTACACCTTC.

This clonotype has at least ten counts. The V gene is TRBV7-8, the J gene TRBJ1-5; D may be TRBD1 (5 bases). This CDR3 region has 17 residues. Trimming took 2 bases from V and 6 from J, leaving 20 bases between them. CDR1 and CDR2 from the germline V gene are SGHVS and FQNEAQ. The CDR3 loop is CASSLIHQGRRFQPQHF. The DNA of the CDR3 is TGTGCCAGCAGCTTAATTCACCAGGGTAGACGTTTTCAGCCCCAGCATTTT.

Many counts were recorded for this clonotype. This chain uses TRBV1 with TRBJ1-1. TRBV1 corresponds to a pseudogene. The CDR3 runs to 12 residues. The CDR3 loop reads CTSSHDCREAFF. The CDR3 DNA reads TGCACCAGCAGCCACGATTGCCGTGAAGCTTTCTTT.

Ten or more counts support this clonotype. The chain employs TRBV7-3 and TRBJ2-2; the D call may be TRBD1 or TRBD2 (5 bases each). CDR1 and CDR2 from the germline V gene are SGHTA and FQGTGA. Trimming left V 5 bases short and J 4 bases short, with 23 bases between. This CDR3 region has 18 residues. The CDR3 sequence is CASSLNSGTRLLTGELFF. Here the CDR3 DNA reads TGTGCCAGCAGCCTCAACTCCGGGACGCGACTCCTCACCGGGGAGCTGTTTTTT. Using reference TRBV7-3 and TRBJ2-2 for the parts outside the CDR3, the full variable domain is GAGVSQTPSNKVTEKGKYVELRCDPISGHTALYWYRQSLGQGPEFLIYFQGTGAADDSGLPNDRFFAVRPEGSVSTLKIQRTERGDSAVYLCASSLNSGTRLLTGELFFGEGSRLTVL.

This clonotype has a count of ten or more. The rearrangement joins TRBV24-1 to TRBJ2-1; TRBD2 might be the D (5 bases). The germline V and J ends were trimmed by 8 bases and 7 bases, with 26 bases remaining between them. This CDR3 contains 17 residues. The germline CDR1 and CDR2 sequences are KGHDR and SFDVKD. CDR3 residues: CATKPSGRGLISNEQFF. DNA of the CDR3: TGTGCCACCAAGCCGAGTGGGAGAGGGCTGATATCAAATGAGCAGTTCTTC.

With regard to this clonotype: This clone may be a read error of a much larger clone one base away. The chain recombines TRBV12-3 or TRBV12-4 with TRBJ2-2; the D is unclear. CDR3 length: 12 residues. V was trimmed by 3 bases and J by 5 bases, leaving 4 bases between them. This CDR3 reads CASSFETGELFF. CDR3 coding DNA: TGTGCCAGCAGTTTTGAGACCGGGGAGCTGTTTTTT.

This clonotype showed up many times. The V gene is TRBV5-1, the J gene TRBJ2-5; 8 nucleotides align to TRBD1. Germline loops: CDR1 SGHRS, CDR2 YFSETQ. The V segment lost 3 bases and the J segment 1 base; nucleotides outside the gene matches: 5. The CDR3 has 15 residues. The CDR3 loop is CASSSGQAFQETQYF. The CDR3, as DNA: TGCGCCAGCAGCTCGGGACAGGCGTTCCAAGAGACCCAGTACTTC.

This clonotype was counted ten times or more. The chain's CDR3 is CASSTPPGNTQYF. DNA for the CDR3: TGTGCCAGTAGTACGCCACCAGGGAATACGCAGTATTTT. The chain links TRBV19 to TRBJ2-3; TRBD1 is a possible D gene (5 bases). Looked up from germline, CDR1 is LNHDA and CDR2 is SQIVND (reference sequence). Trimming removed 4 bases from V and 7 bases from J, with 12 bases in between. The CDR3 has 13 amino acids.

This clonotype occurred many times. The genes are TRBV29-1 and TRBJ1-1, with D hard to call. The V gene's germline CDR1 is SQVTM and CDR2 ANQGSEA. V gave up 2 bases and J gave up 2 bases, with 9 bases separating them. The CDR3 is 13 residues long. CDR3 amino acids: CSVEFAANTEAFF. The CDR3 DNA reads TGCAGCGTTGAATTCGCAGCTAACACTGAAGCTTTCTTT.

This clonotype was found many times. DNA of the CDR3: TGCGCCAGCAGCTTGGATCCGGGCAGCAGCTATAATTCACCCCTCCACTTT. This translates into CASSLDPGSSYNSPLHF. The rearrangement uses TRBV5-1 and TRBJ1-6, with D unresolved. Trimming pared 0 bases from V and 3 bases from J, leaving 13 bases between. CDR3 length: 17 residues. Germline CDR1 SGHRS, CDR2 YFSETQ.